Listed here are 16 T cell receptor beta chains from one sample, sequenced in a study of neurological immune-mediated disorders. MiXCR, run by TCRdb on the 5' RACE reads, gives a single entry per CDR3 protein. The sample holds about 31,000 distinct CDR3 sequences, about 4% seen once. The sample was CD4+ T cells from blood. The receptors come from a woman in her thirties or forties in good health.

This clonotype appeared many times. The chain has TRBV5-5 and TRBJ2-1; 7 nucleotides align to TRBD1. CDR3 length: 14 amino acids. Germline loops: CDR1 SGHKS, CDR2 YYEKEE (reference sequence). J was trimmed by 4 bases and V by 2 bases; bases with no gene match: 3. The CDR3 region is CASSFSGQYNEQFF. The DNA of the CDR3 is TGTGCCAGCAGCTTTTCGGGACAGTACAATGAGCAGTTCTTC.

This clonotype was counted ten times or more. The V gene is TRBV4-1, the J gene TRBJ2-6, with D unclear. The CDR3 runs to 15 residues. CDR1 and CDR2 (germline): MGHRA, YSYEKL. V was pared by 0 bases and J by 0 bases, with 3 bases between. The DNA of the CDR3 is TGCGCCAGCAGCCAAGATGACTCTGGGGCCAACGTCCTGACTTTC. It yields the protein CASSQDDSGANVLTF.

This clonotype was seen ten or more times. The chain links TRBV20-1 to TRBJ1-1; maybe TRBD1 (5 bases). Germline CDR1 and CDR2: DFQATT and SNEGSKA (reference sequence). The CDR3 spans 15 residues. Trimming removed 1 base at V and 3 bases at J, with 15 bases between. Here the CDR3 DNA reads TGCAGTGCTAGAGGGGACCTCCCGGGAGACACTGAAGCTTTCTTT. It is translated as CSARGDLPGDTEAFF.

Many counts were recorded for this clonotype. The chain couples TRBV20-1 to TRBJ1-3, with D unresolved. Per germline, CDR1 DFQATT and CDR2 SNEGSKA (reference sequence). Between the trimmed V and J ends, which lost 7 bases and 3 bases, there was a span of 13 bases. CDR3 length: 13 amino acids. The CDR3 spells CSVRGNGGNTIYF. CDR3 in DNA: TGCAGTGTACGGGGTAATGGTGGAAACACCATATATTTT.

At least ten counts were recorded for this clonotype. The chain links TRBV10-3 to TRBJ2-7; 13 bases match TRBD2. Germline lookup yields CDR1 ENHRY and CDR2 SYGVKD. Germline trimming cut 9 bases from V and 6 bases from J; bases unmatched to any gene: 8. The CDR3 is made up of 14 amino acids. CDR3 nucleotide sequence: TGTGCCATTAAACTAGCGGGAGGGCCGGGCGAGCAGTACTTC. The encoded protein is CAIKLAGGPGEQYF.

This clonotype was detected many times. The gene calls are TRBV5-1 and TRBJ2-2; D is ambiguous. Germline V lookup: CDR1 SGHRS, CDR2 YFSETQ. This CDR3 is 15 amino acids long. V was clipped by 4 bases and J by 7 bases, with 17 bases between them. The CDR3 sequence: CASSLPSAAGGELFF. CDR3 nucleotides: TGCGCCAGCAGCCTGCCCTCCGCCGCAGGCGGGGAGCTGTTTTTT.

This clonotype was observed at least ten times. The chain joins TRBV24-1 to TRBJ1-5; D gene uncertain. There are 14 residues in the CDR3. V was shortened by 4 bases and J by 0 bases, with 6 bases between the two germline ends. Germline V gives CDR1 KGHDR, CDR2 SFDVKD. The CDR3: CATSEPHSNQPQHF. The CDR3, as DNA: TGTGCCACCAGTGAGCCGCATAGCAATCAGCCCCAGCATTTT.

This clonotype was detected many times. This sequence joins TRBV14 and TRBJ2-7; 7 bases match TRBD2. Germline V gene sequence: CDR1 SGHDN, CDR2 FVKESK. The CDR3 covers 19 residues. V was pared by 3 bases and J by 1 base, with 18 bases of the junction left unmatched. CDR3 sequence reads: CASSQPFGSGKEGSYEQYF. The CDR3 nucleotides read TGTGCCAGCAGCCAGCCGTTCGGGAGCGGGAAAGAAGGTTCCTACGAGCAGTACTTC.

This clonotype was found many times. The chain employs TRBV5-1 and TRBJ2-7; maybe TRBD2 (5 bases). The CDR3 has 12 amino acids. The V gene lost 4 bases and the J gene lost 2 bases, with 7 bases spanning the gap. CDR1 is SGHRS, CDR2 YFSETQ, per germline. CDR3 sequence reads: CASSTGTYEQYF. CDR3 nucleotides: TGCGCCAGCAGCACCGGGACCTACGAGCAGTACTTC.

To note about this clonotype: The DNA is left out, because the CDR3 cannot be placed on it with certainty; the CDR3 is given as TCRdb lists it. V gene TRBV5-1 combines with J gene TRBJ1-3; the table's D gene call, TRBD1, was not cross checked with the DNA. Both ends counted, the CDR3 spans 24 residues. The germline V gene has CDR1 SGHRS and CDR2 YFSETQ. CDR3 protein: CASSLGQGATDTQYFGPLGNTIYF.

This clonotype was seen ten or more times. J is TRBJ2-4 and V is TRBV20-1, with D uncertain. This CDR3 is 13 amino acids long. V gave up 3 bases and J gave up 3 bases, with 9 bases separating them. The germline V gene encodes CDR1 DFQATT and CDR2 SNEGSKA (reference sequence). The CDR3 sequence is CSASSIVKNIQYF. The CDR3 region has the DNA TGCAGTGCTAGTTCGATAGTCAAAAACATTCAGTACTTC.

In this sample, this clonotype turned up many times. The chain carries TRBV20-1 and TRBJ2-3; no definite D call. Germline V gives CDR1 DFQATT, CDR2 SNEGSKA (reference sequence). V was pared by 4 bases and J by 0 bases, with 8 bases between. The CDR3 is 13 residues long. CDR3 DNA: TGCAGTGCTATAGACACTAGCACAGATACGCAGTATTTT. Protein: CSAIDTSTDTQYF.

This clonotype appeared many times. The chain uses TRBV20-1 and TRBJ2-5; no clear D. CDR1 and CDR2 (germline): DFQATT, SNEGSKA (reference sequence). There are 11 residues in the CDR3. V lost 3 bases and J 4 bases, leaving 6 bases between the germline ends. The CDR3 DNA follows: TGCAGTGCTAGTCTTTTAGAGACCCAGTACTTC. This translates into CSASLLETQYF.

This clonotype was observed many times. The chain uses TRBV11-1 and TRBJ2-7; 11 bases line up with TRBD2. The CDR3 sequence is 15 residues long. V shed 5 bases, J shed 6 bases, and the junction held 9 bases outside the gene matches. CDR1 is SGHAT and CDR2 is FQDESV in the germline V gene (reference sequence). CDR3 residues: CASSTGTSGAAEQYF. Written as DNA, the CDR3 is TGTGCCAGCAGCACCGGGACTAGCGGAGCGGCCGAGCAGTACTTC.

This clonotype was observed at least ten times. V gene TRBV6-1 combines with J gene TRBJ2-2, with 11 bases identical to TRBD1. The CDR3 covers 15 residues. Trimming removed 8 bases from V and 6 bases from J; junction bases left unmatched: 8. The germline V gene has CDR1 MNHNS and CDR2 SASEGT. CDR3: CASWEPGQGAGELFF. CDR3 nucleotides: TGTGCCAGCTGGGAACCGGGACAGGGGGCCGGGGAGCTGTTTTTT.

Many counts were recorded for this clonotype. The chain couples TRBV9 to TRBJ2-4; 8 bases are shared with TRBD1. The V segment lost 0 bases and the J segment 6 bases; nucleotides outside the gene matches: 8. This CDR3 comprises 16 residues. Germline CDR1 and CDR2: SGDLS and YYNGEE. The CDR3 DNA reads TGTGCCAGCAGCGTAGGGCAGGGGGCGCTCGGAAACATTCAGTACTTC. The encoded protein is CASSVGQGALGNIQYF.